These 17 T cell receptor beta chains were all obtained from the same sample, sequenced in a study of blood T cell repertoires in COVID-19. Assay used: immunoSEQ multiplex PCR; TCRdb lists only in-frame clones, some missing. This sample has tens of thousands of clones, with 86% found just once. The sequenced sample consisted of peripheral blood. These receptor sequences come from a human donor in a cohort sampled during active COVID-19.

CDR3 sequence reads: CASSRAEKLFF. The CDR3 region has the DNA TGTGCCAGCAGCAGGGCGGAAAAACTGTTTTTT. V gene TRBV2 combines with J gene TRBJ1-4, with TRBD1 as a possible D gene (5 bases). V was trimmed by 6 bases and J by 8 bases, leaving 7 bases between them. Germline CDR1 reads SNHLY; CDR2 reads FYNNEI. The CDR3 is 11 amino acids.

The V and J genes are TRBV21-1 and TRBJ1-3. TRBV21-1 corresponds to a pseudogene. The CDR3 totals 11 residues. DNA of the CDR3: TGTGCCAGCAGCAGTCGGTGCACCATATATTTT. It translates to CASSSRCTIYF.

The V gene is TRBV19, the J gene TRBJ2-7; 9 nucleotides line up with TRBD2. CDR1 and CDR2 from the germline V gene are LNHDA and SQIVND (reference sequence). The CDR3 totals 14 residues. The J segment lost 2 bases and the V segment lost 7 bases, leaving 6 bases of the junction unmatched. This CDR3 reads CASTPSGTTYEQYF. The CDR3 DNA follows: TGTGCCAGTACTCCTAGCGGGACTACCTACGAGCAGTACTTC.

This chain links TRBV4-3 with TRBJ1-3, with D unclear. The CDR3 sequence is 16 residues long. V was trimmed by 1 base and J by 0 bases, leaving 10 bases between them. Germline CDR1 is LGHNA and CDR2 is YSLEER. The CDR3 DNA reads TGCGCCAGCAGCCAAGTTACAGCCAGCTCTGGAAACACCATATATTTT. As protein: CASSQVTASSGNTIYF.

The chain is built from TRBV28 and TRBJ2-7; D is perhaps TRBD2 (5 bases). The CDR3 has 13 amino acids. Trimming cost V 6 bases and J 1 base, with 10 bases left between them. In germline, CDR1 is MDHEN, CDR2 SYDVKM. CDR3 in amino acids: CASRASLSYEQYF. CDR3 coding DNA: TGTGCCAGCAGGGCTAGCTTATCCTACGAGCAGTACTTC.

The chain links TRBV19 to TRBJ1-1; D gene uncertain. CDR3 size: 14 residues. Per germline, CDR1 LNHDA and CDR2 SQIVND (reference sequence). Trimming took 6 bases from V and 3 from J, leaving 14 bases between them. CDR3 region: CASSPRVRYTEAFF. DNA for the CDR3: TGTGCCAGTAGCCCTCGGGTGAGGTACACTGAAGCTTTCTTT.

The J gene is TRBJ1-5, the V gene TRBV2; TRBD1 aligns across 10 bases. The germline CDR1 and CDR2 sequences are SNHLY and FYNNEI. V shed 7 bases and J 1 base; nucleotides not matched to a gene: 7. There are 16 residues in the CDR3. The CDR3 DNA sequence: TGTGCCAGCAAGACAGGGGGCGCGGAAAGCAATCAGCCCCAGCATTTT. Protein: CASKTGGAESNQPQHF.

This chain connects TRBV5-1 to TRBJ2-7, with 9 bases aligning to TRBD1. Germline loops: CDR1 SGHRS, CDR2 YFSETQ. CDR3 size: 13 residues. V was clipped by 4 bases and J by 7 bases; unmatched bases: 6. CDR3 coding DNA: TGCGCCAGCAGCAACCAGGGGACAGGGGAGCAGTACTTC. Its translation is CASSNQGTGEQYF.

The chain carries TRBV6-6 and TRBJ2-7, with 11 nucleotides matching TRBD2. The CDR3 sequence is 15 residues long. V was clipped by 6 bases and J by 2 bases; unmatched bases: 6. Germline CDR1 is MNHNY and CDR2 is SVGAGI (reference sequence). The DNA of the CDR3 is TGTGCCAGCAGGGGGGGGACTAGCGGTACCTACGAGCAGTACTTC. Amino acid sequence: CASRGGTSGTYEQYF.

The CDR3: CASRDSGRGSDTQYF. As DNA, the CDR3 is TGTGCCAGCAGGGATAGCGGGAGAGGGTCAGATACGCAGTATTTT. The chain combines TRBV28 with TRBJ2-3, with TRBD2 matching over 9 bases. CDR1 and CDR2 (germline): MDHEN, SYDVKM. The CDR3 totals 15 residues. V shed 6 bases, J shed 4 bases, and the junction held 8 bases outside the gene matches.

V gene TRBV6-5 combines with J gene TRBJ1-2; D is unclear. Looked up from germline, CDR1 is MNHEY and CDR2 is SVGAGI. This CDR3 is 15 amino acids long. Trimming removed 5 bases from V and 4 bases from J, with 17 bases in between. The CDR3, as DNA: TGTGCCAGCAGTACAGACCCAAGCGGGGTCTATGGCTACACCTTC. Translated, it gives CASSTDPSGVYGYTF.

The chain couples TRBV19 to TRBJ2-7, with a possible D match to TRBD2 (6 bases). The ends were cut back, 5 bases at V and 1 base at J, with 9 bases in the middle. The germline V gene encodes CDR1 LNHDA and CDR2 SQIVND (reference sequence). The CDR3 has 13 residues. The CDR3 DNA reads TGTGCCAGTAGTGTTGGGACTTCCTACGAGCAGTACTTC. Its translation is CASSVGTSYEQYF.

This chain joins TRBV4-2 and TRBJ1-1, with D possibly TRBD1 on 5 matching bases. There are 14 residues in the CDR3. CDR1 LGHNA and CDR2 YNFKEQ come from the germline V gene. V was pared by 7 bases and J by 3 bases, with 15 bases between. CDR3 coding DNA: TGTGCCAGCAAATCGTGGGGGGGGGACACTGAAGCTTTCTTT. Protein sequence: CASKSWGGDTEAFF.

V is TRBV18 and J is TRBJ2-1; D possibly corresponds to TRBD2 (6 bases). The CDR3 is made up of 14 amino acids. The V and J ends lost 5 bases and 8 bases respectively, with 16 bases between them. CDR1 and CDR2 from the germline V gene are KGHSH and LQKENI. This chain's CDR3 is CASSVTGDADEQFF. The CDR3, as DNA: TGTGCCAGCTCAGTGACGGGGGATGCGGATGAGCAGTTCTTC.

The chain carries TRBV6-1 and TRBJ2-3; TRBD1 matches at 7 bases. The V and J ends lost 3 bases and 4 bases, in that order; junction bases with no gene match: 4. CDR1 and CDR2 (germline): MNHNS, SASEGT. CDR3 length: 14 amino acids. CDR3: CASSDRQGPDTQYF. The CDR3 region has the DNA TGTGCCAGCAGTGACAGACAGGGTCCAGATACGCAGTATTTT.

The CDR3 loop reads CASSLHGEQFF. CDR3 in DNA: TGTGCCAGCAGCTTGCACGGTGAGCAGTTCTTC. The chain links TRBV11-2 to TRBJ2-1, with no clear D. Germline loops: CDR1 SGHAT, CDR2 FQNNGV. Deletions cut 3 bases from V and 9 bases from J, with 6 bases between. The length of the CDR3 is 11 residues.

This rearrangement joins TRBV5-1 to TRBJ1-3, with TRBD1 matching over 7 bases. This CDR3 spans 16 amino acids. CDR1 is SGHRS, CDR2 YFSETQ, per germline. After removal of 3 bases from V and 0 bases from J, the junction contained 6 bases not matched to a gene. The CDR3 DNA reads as TGCGCCAGCAGCTCAGGGGGGACTAGCTCTGGAAACACCATATATTTT. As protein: CASSSGGTSSGNTIYF.